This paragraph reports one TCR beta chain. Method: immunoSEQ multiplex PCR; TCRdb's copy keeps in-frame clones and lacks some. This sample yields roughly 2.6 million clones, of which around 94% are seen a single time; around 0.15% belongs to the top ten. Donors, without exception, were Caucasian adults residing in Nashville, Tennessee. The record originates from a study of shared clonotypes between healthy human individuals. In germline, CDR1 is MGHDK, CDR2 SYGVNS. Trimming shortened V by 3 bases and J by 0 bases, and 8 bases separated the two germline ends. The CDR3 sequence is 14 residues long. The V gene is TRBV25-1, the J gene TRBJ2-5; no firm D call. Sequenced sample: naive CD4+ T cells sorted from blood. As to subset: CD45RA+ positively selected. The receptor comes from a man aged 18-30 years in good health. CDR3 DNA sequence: TGTGCCAGCAGTGATACGGTGAACCAAGAGACCCAGTACTTC. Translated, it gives CASSDTVNQETQYF.